The 15 T cell receptor beta chains in this list originate from one sample, sequenced in a study of cytomegalovirus exposure and HLA in healthy donors. PCR amplification relied on 60 Vbeta primers (plus 13 Jbeta primers). Sequencing was performed with immunoSEQ multiplex PCR; in TCRdb, only in-frame clones are kept and a portion is missing. The sample lists about 180,000 clones, roughly 77% occurring once. The specimen sequenced was PBMCs. Source of these receptors: a woman younger than 45 in good health and CMV-seronegative.

As DNA, the CDR3 is TGCGCCAGCAGCTTGGGGACTGGAGCCAAAAACATTCAGTACTTC. Translation gives CASSLGTGAKNIQYF. The chain joins TRBV5-1 to TRBJ2-4; tentatively, D is TRBD2 (5 bases). Germline-derived CDR1 and CDR2 are SGHRS and YFSETQ. V lost 0 bases to trimming and J lost 0 bases, with 7 bases between them. The CDR3 runs to 15 residues.

This chain connects TRBV6-6 to TRBJ2-7; 8 nucleotides align to TRBD2. The CDR3 is made up of 15 amino acids. After removal of 3 bases from V and 0 bases from J, the junction contained 4 bases not matched to a gene. The germline V gene encodes CDR1 MNHNY and CDR2 SVGAGI (reference sequence). Written as DNA, the CDR3 is TGTGCCAGCAGTTATGTAGCGGGGAACTCCTACGAGCAGTACTTC. Its translation is CASSYVAGNSYEQYF.

V gene TRBV30 combines with J gene TRBJ2-2; 8 bases are a match to TRBD1. The V gene's germline CDR1 is GTSNPN and CDR2 SVGIG (reference sequence). The CDR3 length is 14 residues. The V and J ends lost 2 bases and 5 bases, in that order; junction bases with no gene match: 4. The CDR3 sequence is CAWSPTGETGELFF. The DNA of the CDR3 is TGTGCCTGGAGTCCGACAGGGGAAACCGGGGAGCTGTTTTTT. Full variable domain (rest looked up from reference TRBV30 and TRBJ2-2): SQTIHQWPATLVQPVGSPLSLECTVEGTSNPNLYWYRQAAGRGLQLLFYSVGIGQISSEVPQNLSASRPQDRQFILSSKKLLLSDSGFYLCAWSPTGETGELFFGEGSRLTVL.

In its sample, this clone was seen a few times. This chain links TRBV5-1 with TRBJ1-4; D gene uncertain. V lost 4 bases, J lost 8 bases, and 15 bases lay in between. CDR3 size: 14 residues. The germline V gene encodes CDR1 SGHRS and CDR2 YFSETQ. CDR3 nucleotide sequence: TGCGCCAGCAGCACTAACGGCGGCGACGAAAAACTGTTTTTT. It translates to CASSTNGGDEKLFF.

The rearrangement joins TRBV28 to TRBJ1-2; D remains ambiguous. Germline-derived CDR1 and CDR2 are MDHEN and SYDVKM. The CDR3 consists of 17 residues. Deletions cut 7 bases from V and 0 bases from J, with 21 bases between. The CDR3 is CASIPQGWQRTNYGYTF. In DNA, the CDR3 is TGTGCCAGCATACCCCAAGGTTGGCAGAGGACTAACTATGGCTACACCTTC.

This clone appeared once. The V call is TRBV10-3, the J call TRBJ2-5, with 7 bases aligning to TRBD2. The CDR3 is 17 amino acids. Trimming took 0 bases from V and 1 from J; bases not matched to a gene: 8. Germline CDR1 ENHRY, CDR2 SYGVKD. The chain's CDR3 is CAISESTSGAIQETQYF. CDR3 sequence (DNA): TGTGCCATCAGTGAGTCAACCAGCGGGGCCATCCAAGAGACCCAGTACTTC.

This clone was detected only once. J is TRBJ2-7 and V is TRBV5-4, with D tentatively TRBD1 (6 bases). V was shortened by 1 base and J by 3 bases, with 8 bases between the two germline ends. There are 13 residues in the CDR3. Germline values: CDR1 SGHNT, CDR2 YYREEE (reference sequence). CDR3 coding DNA: TGTGCCAGCAGCTTGCCGGACAGCTACGAGCAGTACTTC. Encoded protein: CASSLPDSYEQYF.

This rearrangement joins TRBV6-5 to TRBJ2-1; 8 nucleotides match TRBD1. V shed 6 bases, J shed 12 bases, and the junction held 16 bases outside the gene matches. CDR1 is MNHEY and CDR2 is SVGAGI in the germline V gene. CDR3 length: 15 residues. The CDR3 region is CASRAGTGYGGRQFF. CDR3 bases: TGTGCCAGCAGGGCCGGGACAGGTTATGGAGGGCGGCAGTTCTTC.

A few counts support this clone. The V gene is TRBV19, the J gene TRBJ2-6; 8 bases agree with TRBD1. Trimming took 1 base from V and 3 from J; bases not matched to a gene: 5. The CDR3 sequence is 17 residues long. Looked up from germline, CDR1 is LNHDA and CDR2 is SQIVND (reference sequence). CDR3 sequence: CASSIGTGKGGANVLTF. CDR3 DNA: TGTGCCAGTAGTATAGGGACAGGGAAGGGTGGGGCCAACGTCCTGACTTTC.

V is TRBV6-5 and J is TRBJ2-3; D possibly corresponds to TRBD1 (5 bases). Trimming stripped 5 bases from V and 3 bases from J, with 12 bases between. The germline CDR1 and CDR2 sequences are MNHEY and SVGAGI. The CDR3 spans 14 residues. CDR3 coding DNA: TGTGCCAGCAGTAGCAGGGTAGTTACAGATACGCAGTATTTT. This translates into CASSSRVVTDTQYF.

The chain carries TRBV5-1 and TRBJ2-3; D is ambiguous. The V end was cut by 0 bases, the J end by 4 bases, with 6 bases between. The CDR3 contains 13 residues. Germline assignment: CDR1 SGHRS and CDR2 YFSETQ. CDR3 amino acids: CASSLATPDTQYF. As DNA, the CDR3 is TGCGCCAGCAGCTTGGCGACACCAGATACGCAGTATTTT. Full variable domain (outside the CDR3, taken from reference TRBV5-1 and TRBJ2-3): KAGVTQTPRYLIKTRGQQVTLSCSPISGHRSVSWYQQTPGQGLQFLFEYFSETQRNKGNFPGRFSGRQFSNSRSEMNVSTLELGDSALYLCASSLATPDTQYFGPGTRLTVL.

The chain combines TRBV27 with TRBJ1-1, with D perhaps TRBD1 (6 bases). The CDR3 has 13 residues. V was pared by 6 bases and J by 13 bases, with 21 bases between. Germline V gene lookup returns CDR1 MNHEY and CDR2 SMNVEV (reference sequence). CDR3 residues: CASRPNPAGAGFF. DNA of the CDR3: TGTGCCAGCAGACCAAACCCCGCGGGGGCTGGTTTCTTT.

The chain joins TRBV4-1 to TRBJ1-2; D is possibly TRBD1 (6 bases). Germline-derived CDR1 and CDR2 are MGHRA and YSYEKL. This CDR3 region has 13 residues. Between the trimmed V and J ends, which lost 5 bases and 3 bases, there was a span of 10 bases. The CDR3 loop reads CASSYRAYYGYTF. CDR3 coding DNA: TGCGCCAGCAGCTACAGGGCATACTATGGCTACACCTTC.

CDR3 DNA sequence: TGTGCCAGCAGCGGGGGTTTCACAGATACGCAGTATTTT. Its translation: CASSGGFTDTQYF. The rearrangement uses TRBV2 and TRBJ2-3; TRBD2 might be the D (6 bases). Germline V gene sequence: CDR1 SNHLY, CDR2 FYNNEI. Trimming stripped 6 bases from V and 2 bases from J, with 9 bases between. This CDR3 region has 13 residues.

The V gene is TRBV30, the J gene TRBJ1-5, with 9 positions matching TRBD1. This CDR3 has 14 residues. J lost 4 bases, V lost 1 base, and 2 bases had no gene match. The germline CDR1 and CDR2 sequences are GTSNPN and SVGIG (reference sequence). CDR3 sequence (DNA): TGTGCCTGGAGTGGGACAGGGGCTAATCAGCCCCAGCATTTT. It is translated as CAWSGTGANQPQHF.